This T cell receptor beta chain was recorded in a study of cytomegalovirus exposure and HLA in healthy donors. Primers for the PCR totalled 60 Vbeta and 13 Jbeta. As handled by the study authors: Later analysis identified roughly 84 million unique TCR beta chains, 10 million to 12 million shared. Produced via immunoSEQ multiplex PCR; TCRdb's table is partial and in-frame only. V, J and clone size were drawn from that table, and D and trimming were deduced from the DNA. The sample contains 150,000 to 200,000 clones, 75% to 90% of which appear only once. The CDR3 runs to 12 residues. CDR1 is SGHRS and CDR2 is YFSETQ in the germline V gene. Trimming took 4 bases from V and 9 from J, leaving 8 bases between them.

Specimen: PBMCs. The sequence came from a boy younger than 10 in good health and CMV-seronegative. The chain carries TRBV5-1 and TRBJ1-6; tentatively, D is TRBD1 (6 bases). CDR3 coding DNA: TGCGCCAGCAGCCGGGGGGCTTCACCCCTCCACTTT. As protein: CASSRGASPLHF.